The source of this T cell receptor (beta chain) is a study of blood T cell repertoires in COVID-19 (dated by TCRdb to about 2020). Some background on the complete study: The collaborator samples originated in the United States, Italy and Spain and spanned the acute and convalescent phases of COVID-19. Where HLA class I and class II types were available, the types were taken from metadata supplied by the sample provider, not from assay-based typing. The prospective study material was composed of cDNA or gDNA derived from T cells, B-cell-depleted T cells, or PBMCs. The dataset comprised deeply sampled blood TCRbeta repertoires from subjects exposed to, actively infected with, or recovered from COVID-19. A de-identified subject ID, COVID-19 status, age in years and sex were almost always included in the sample metadata. The repertoires were released in a freely available public database meant as a resource for research on the immune response to SARS-CoV-2. Samples were obtained from the ongoing ImmuneRACE study (first 160 participants) and from 1,254 subjects provided by 6 global collaborators.

TCRbeta CDR3 regions were amplified from genomic DNA by means of the immunoSEQ Assay, a bias-controlled multiplex PCR. Per the original workflow: The number of nucleated cells in each sample was estimated by amplification of reference gene primers within the assay. Sequence reads were collapsed and filtered to measure the absolute abundance of every unique TCRbeta CDR3 rearrangement. For each sample, productive Simpson clonality was calculated by taking the square root of Simpson's diversity index across productive rearrangements. TCRdb obtained this table from immuneACCESS and retained in-frame rearrangements with V and J assigned. These tables miss some clones; where compared with another copy, unresolved V genes account for less than half of the shortfall, and the remainder is unexplained. For V, J and clone size, that table is used; D and trimming come from the DNA. The sample contains some 250,000 clones, about 90% of them found a single time. In total, the top ten clones hold 1.2% of the sample.

V is pared back by 9 bases and J by 0 bases, with 10 bases lying between the germline termini. From the cysteine through the phenylalanine, the CDR3 covers 13 amino acids. Only CDR3 DNA is held: 39 bases, read in frame from base 1. According to the germline V gene, CDR1 reads KGHDR and CDR2 reads SFDVKD. On this clone: What this receptor recognizes is not known. Base qualities were left out, and no much larger clone turns up one base away.

On the study overall, not on this receptor specifically: The amount of clinical and demographic metadata varied by source and participant and was provided uncurated.

Enrolling through a virtual design, the prospective study's participants ranged in age from roughly 18 to 90 years and lived across some 23 United States geographic areas. To assign participants to cohorts, the prospective study relied on clinical history that participants themselves reported in a screening survey and a study questionnaire. Each participant in the prospective study had whole blood, serum and a nasopharyngeal or oropharyngeal swab collected by mobile phlebotomists. Prospective study participants could optionally give additional blood draws and questionnaires over an approximately 2-month period. Before DNA extraction, prospective study blood samples were shipped either frozen or at room temperature.

This clonotype was obtained from a human donor in a cohort exposed to, infected with or recovered from COVID-19 (not recorded which). The donor label of this sample is uncertain. The V and J genes are TRBV24-1 and TRBJ1-1; TRBD1 is possibly the D segment (5 matching bases). The sample taken for sequencing was PBMCs or T cells enriched from blood (not recorded which). In nucleotides, the sequence is TGTGCCACCCAGGGCGGTATGAACACTGAAGCTTTCTTT. Its amino acids are CATQGGMNTEAFF.